The rows below give T cell receptor beta chains drawn from one sample of a study of relationships among human T cell subsets. TCRdb fed the multiplex PCR reads into MiXCR, producing one record per CDR3 protein. The table lists approximately 15,000 distinct CDR3 sequences, about three fifths of them singletons, with 35% in the top ten. The sample consisted of total T cells sorted from blood. The receptor set was obtained from a man aged 35-49 years in good health. The CDR3 runs from the conserved cysteine through the conserved F or W. A D gene is named only where the DNA matches it firmly. A row's size may be missing; if present it is once, few, many or a size class.

D gene	clone size	J gene	V gene	CDR3 DNA	CDR3 protein
.	few	TRBJ2-3	TRBV20-1	TGCAGTGCTAGGGACAGCTACACAGATACGCAGTATTTT	CSARDSYTDTQYF
TRBD2	once	TRBJ2-7	TRBV2	TGTGCCAGCAAGGCTACTAGCGGCACCTACGAGCAGTACTTC	CASKATSGTYEQYF
TRBD1	.	TRBJ2-1	TRBV11-2	TGTGCCAGCAGCCGAACGTCCGGGACAGGGGTCCACAATGAGCAGTTCTTC	CASSRTSGTGVHNEQFF
TRBD1	.	TRBJ2-7	TRBV28	TGTGCCAGCAGTTTTCGGGACAGGGTCGAGCAGTACTTC	CASSFRDRVEQYF
TRBD1	few	TRBJ2-7	TRBV2	TGTGCCAGCAGTAACCGGATCCGGGGACAGGGGGAATGGAGGGACGAGCAGTACTTC	CASSNRIRGQGEWRDEQYF
.	few	TRBJ2-7	TRBV29-1	TGCAGCGTCGTAAGGGCGCATACGGGCTACGAGCAGTACTTC	CSVVRAHTGYEQYF
.	.	TRBJ2-5	TRBV4-1	TGCGCCAGCAGCCAAGACAGGGTTCGGGAGACCCAGTACTTC	CASSQDRVRETQYF
.	few	TRBJ2-1	TRBV29-1	TGCAGCGTTTTCGGTGGGAGCTCCTACAATGAGCAGTTCTTC	CSVFGGSSYNEQFF
.	.	TRBJ2-1	TRBV5-6	TGTGCCAGCAGCTTGGCCGGGCCGGGTGAGCAGTTCTTC	CASSLAGPGEQFF
.	once	TRBJ1-2	TRBV4-1	TGCGCCAGCAGCCAAGATTCACAGGGTTCTTATGGCTACACCTTC	CASSQDSQGSYGYTF
.	few	TRBJ2-7	TRBV25-1	TGTGCCAGCGGGGGTGGGGCGGTTGTGGAGCAGTACTTC	CASGGGAVVEQYF
TRBD1	.	TRBJ2-1	TRBV28	TGTGCCAGCAGTACACAGGGGGCGCGACACCACAATGAGCAGTTCTTC	CASSTQGARHHNEQFF
.	.	TRBJ2-3	TRBV11-2	TGTGCCAGCAGTGCAGAGGATACGCAGTATTTT	CASSAEDTQYF
.	.	TRBJ2-7	TRBV2	TGTGCCAGCAGTGCCGGGATTTTGTACGAGCAGTACTTC	CASSAGILYEQYF
.	.	TRBJ1-5	TRBV5-8	TGTGCCAGCAGCCCTCAGGGTTGGGGCAATCAGCCCCAGCATTTT	CASSPQGWGNQPQHF
.	.	TRBJ2-7	TRBV10-3	TGTGCCATCAGTGAAGGAACGGGATCAGCCTACGAGCAGTACTTC	CAISEGTGSAYEQYF
.	few	TRBJ2-7	TRBV28	TGTGCCAGCAGTTCCTCGGGACGGTACGAGCAGTACTTC	CASSSSGRYEQYF
.	.	TRBJ2-5	TRBV20-1	TGCAGTGCTAGAGGAGACAGCCAAGAGACCCAGTACTTC	CSARGDSQETQYF
.	.	TRBJ1-2	TRBV28	TGTGCCAGCTCAAATCCAGCCACTAACTATGGCTACACCTTC	CASSNPATNYGYTF
TRBD2	.	TRBJ2-5	TRBV7-8	TGTGCCAGCAGCCCCCGGACTAGCGGGAGTGACCAAGAGACCCAGTACTTC	CASSPRTSGSDQETQYF
TRBD2	.	TRBJ2-1	TRBV7-6	TGTGCCAGCAGCCAACTTTCTAGCGGGAGTCTCTACAATGAGCAGTTCTTC	CASSQLSSGSLYNEQFF
.	.	TRBJ1-2	TRBV28	TGTGCCAGCAGTTCCGCGGGGTCTGCCTACGGCTACACCTTC	CASSSAGSAYGYTF
TRBD2	medium-sized	TRBJ2-7	TRBV20-1	TGCAGTGCTCGAGGCCCGGGACTAACCTACGAGCAGTACTTC	CSARGPGLTYEQYF
.	once	TRBJ2-1	TRBV20-1	TGCAGTGCTAGTAAGGGAGGCGTTGAGCAGTTCTTC	CSASKGGVEQFF
TRBD2	few	TRBJ2-1	TRBV12-3/TRBV12-4	TGTGCCAGCAGTCCCCAGGGCCTAGCGGGAGACGAGCAGTTCTTC	CASSPQGLAGDEQFF
.	few	TRBJ2-3	TRBV6-1	TGTGCCAGCAGTGAACAGGAGACAGATACGCAGTATTTT	CASSEQETDTQYF
.	.	TRBJ2-1	TRBV11-3	TGTGCCAGCAGCCTTCAGGGGAGACCCAATGAGCAGTTCTTC	CASSLQGRPNEQFF
TRBD2	.	TRBJ2-7	TRBV29-1	TGCAGCGTTGAGATCGAGACTAGCGGGAGTTACGAGCAGTACTTC	CSVEIETSGSYEQYF
.	.	TRBJ2-7	TRBV28	TGTGCCAGCACCGGATCCGGGCCCAGGAGAGAGCAGTACTTC	CASTGSGPRREQYF
TRBD2	.	TRBJ2-3	TRBV5-1	TGCGCCAGCCGACAGGGACTAGCGGGAGGTACGCAGTATTTT	CASRQGLAGGTQYF
TRBD1	.	TRBJ1-4	TRBV16	TGTGCCAGCAGCCCACGACAGGGGACTGCTACTAATGAAAAACTGTTTTTT	CASSPRQGTATNEKLFF
.	.	TRBJ1-4	TRBV2	TGTGCCAGCAGCGCTAGGTTGGAACTGTTTTTT	CASSARLELFF
TRBD1	.	TRBJ2-3	TRBV20-1	TGCAGTGCTCTCGGACAGGGAACCTCTTCTACGCAGTATTTT	CSALGQGTSSTQYF
.	few	TRBJ2-7	TRBV28	TGTGCCAGCAGGGTAGAATACGAGCAGTACTTC	CASRVEYEQYF
.	.	TRBJ2-3	TRBV11-2	TGTGCCAGCAGCAGCAACTCGCGGGGCGCATATACGCAGTATTTT	CASSSNSRGAYTQYF
.	.	TRBJ2-5	TRBV11-2	TGTGCCAGCAGCTTAGATACAGGGTCCCAGACCCAGTACTTC	CASSLDTGSQTQYF
TRBD1	.	TRBJ1-5	TRBV6-6	TGTGCCAGCAGTTCCCGGGACAGGGAGCGTCAGCCCCAGCATTTT	CASSSRDRERQPQHF
.	once	TRBJ1-2	TRBV5-5	TGTGCCAGCAGCTTGGGGCCAGCTAACTATGGCTACACCTTC	CASSLGPANYGYTF
TRBD2	few	TRBJ2-3	TRBV30	TGTGCCTGGACATTAGCGGGCCTCTCAGATACGCAGTATTTT	CAWTLAGLSDTQYF
.	.	TRBJ1-2	TRBV12-3/TRBV12-4	TGTGCCAGCAGTTGGAGAGGAGCCTATGGCTACACCTTC	CASSWRGAYGYTF
.	.	TRBJ2-3	TRBV11-1	TGTGCCAGCGGACAATACTACACAGATACGCAGTATTTT	CASGQYYTDTQYF
.	.	TRBJ2-7	TRBV9	TGTGCCAGCAACACGGGAGTACCGGGCTACGAGCAGTACTTC	CASNTGVPGYEQYF
.	.	TRBJ1-2	TRBV28	TGTGCCAGCAGTTTAAGGGCCGCAATCTATGGCTACACCTTC	CASSLRAAIYGYTF
TRBD2	.	TRBJ2-7	TRBV4-1	TGCGCCAGCAGCCACCCGGGACTAGCGGGGAACTACGAGCAGTACTTC	CASSHPGLAGNYEQYF
.	medium-sized	TRBJ1-1	TRBV20-1	TGCAGCCTCTTGGGGCGCAGCACTGAAGCTTTCTTT	CSLLGRSTEAFF
TRBD1	few	TRBJ1-3	TRBV11-2	TGTGCCAGCAGCAGGGGGCCGGGCGGAAACACCATATATTTT	CASSRGPGGNTIYF
.	.	TRBJ2-2	TRBV7-8	TGTGCCAGCAATTTGCAGCCGGGGACCGGGGAGCTGTTTTTT	CASNLQPGTGELFF
TRBD1	.	TRBJ1-1	TRBV19	TGTGCCAGTGGGACAGGGGTTGGCGCTGAAGCTTTCTTT	CASGTGVGAEAFF